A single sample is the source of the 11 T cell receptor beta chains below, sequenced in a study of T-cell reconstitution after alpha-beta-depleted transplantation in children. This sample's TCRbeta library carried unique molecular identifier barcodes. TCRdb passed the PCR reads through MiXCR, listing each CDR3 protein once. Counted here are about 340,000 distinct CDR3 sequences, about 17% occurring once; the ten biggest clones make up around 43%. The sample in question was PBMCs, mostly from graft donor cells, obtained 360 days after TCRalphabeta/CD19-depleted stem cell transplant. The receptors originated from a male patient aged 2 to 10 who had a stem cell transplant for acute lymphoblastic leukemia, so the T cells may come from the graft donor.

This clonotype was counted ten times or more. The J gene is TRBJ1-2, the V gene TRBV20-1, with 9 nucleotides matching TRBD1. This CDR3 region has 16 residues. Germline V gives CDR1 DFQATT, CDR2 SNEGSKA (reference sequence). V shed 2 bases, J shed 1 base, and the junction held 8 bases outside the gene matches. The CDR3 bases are TGCAGTGCTAGAATACAGGGGGCTACAATTAACTATGGCTACACCTTC. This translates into CSARIQGATINYGYTF.

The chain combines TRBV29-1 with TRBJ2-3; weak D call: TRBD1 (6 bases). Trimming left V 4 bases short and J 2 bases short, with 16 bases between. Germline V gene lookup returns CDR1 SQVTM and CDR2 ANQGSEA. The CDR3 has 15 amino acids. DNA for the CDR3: TGCAGCGTTGGGTTCACAGGGCGAACCACAGATACGCAGTATTTT. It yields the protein CSVGFTGRTTDTQYF.

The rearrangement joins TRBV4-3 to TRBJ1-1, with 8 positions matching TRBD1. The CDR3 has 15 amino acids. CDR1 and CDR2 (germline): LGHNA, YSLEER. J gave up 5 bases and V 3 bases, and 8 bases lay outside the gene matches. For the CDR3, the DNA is TGCGCCAGCAGCCAGAGGGGACAGGTGCCGACTGAAGCTTTCTTT. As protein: CASSQRGQVPTEAFF.

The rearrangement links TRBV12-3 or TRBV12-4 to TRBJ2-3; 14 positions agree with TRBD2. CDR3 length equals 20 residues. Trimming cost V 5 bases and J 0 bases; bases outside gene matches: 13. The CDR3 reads CASSRGTGTSGSPSTDTQYF. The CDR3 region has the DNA TGTGCCAGCAGTCGCGGGACAGGGACTAGCGGGAGCCCTAGCACAGATACGCAGTATTTT.

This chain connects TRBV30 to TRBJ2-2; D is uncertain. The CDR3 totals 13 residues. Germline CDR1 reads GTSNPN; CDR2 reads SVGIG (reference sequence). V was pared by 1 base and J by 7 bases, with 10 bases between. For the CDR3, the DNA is TGTGCCTGGAGTGAAGGGATTGGCGGGGAGCTGTTTTTT. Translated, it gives CAWSEGIGGELFF. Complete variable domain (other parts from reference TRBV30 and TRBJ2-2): SQTIHQWPATLVQPVGSPLSLECTVEGTSNPNLYWYRQAAGRGLQLLFYSVGIGQISSEVPQNLSASRPQDRQFILSSKKLLLSDSGFYLCAWSEGIGGELFFGEGSRLTVL.

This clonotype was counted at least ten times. This chain's CDR3 is CASSYSGGTEAFF. In DNA, the CDR3 is TGTGCCAGCAGTTACTCGGGGGGCACTGAAGCTTTCTTT. J is TRBJ1-1 and V is TRBV6-6; TRBD1 is a possible D gene (5 bases). Germline CDR1 MNHNY, CDR2 SVGAGI (reference sequence). Trimming took off 0 bases at V and 4 bases at J, with 6 bases between the two ends. This CDR3 comprises 13 residues.

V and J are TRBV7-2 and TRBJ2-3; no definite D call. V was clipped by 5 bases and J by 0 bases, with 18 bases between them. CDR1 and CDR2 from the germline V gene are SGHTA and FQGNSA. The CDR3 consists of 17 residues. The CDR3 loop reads CASSGRPTEYSTDTQYF. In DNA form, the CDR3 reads TGTGCCAGCAGCGGCCGACCGACTGAGTATAGCACAGATACGCAGTATTTT.

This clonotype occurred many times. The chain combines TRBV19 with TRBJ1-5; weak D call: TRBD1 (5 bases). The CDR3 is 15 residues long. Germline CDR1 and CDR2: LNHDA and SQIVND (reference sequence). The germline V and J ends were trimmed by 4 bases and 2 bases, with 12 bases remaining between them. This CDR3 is CASSTGRLGNQPQHF. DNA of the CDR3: TGTGCCAGTAGTACAGGGAGGTTGGGCAATCAGCCCCAGCATTTT.

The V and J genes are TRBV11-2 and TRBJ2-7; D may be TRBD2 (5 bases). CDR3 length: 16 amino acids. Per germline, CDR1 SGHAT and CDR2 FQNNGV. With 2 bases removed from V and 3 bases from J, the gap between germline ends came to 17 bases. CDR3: CASSLSRAGWVYEQYF. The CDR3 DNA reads TGTGCCAGCAGCTTATCGAGGGCGGGCTGGGTCTACGAGCAGTACTTC.

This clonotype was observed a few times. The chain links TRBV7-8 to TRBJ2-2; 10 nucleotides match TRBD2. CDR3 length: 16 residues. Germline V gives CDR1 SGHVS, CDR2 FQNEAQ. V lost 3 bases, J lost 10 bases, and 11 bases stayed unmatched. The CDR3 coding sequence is TGTGCCAGCAGCTTCCCAAGACTAGCGGGCAATGTGGAGCTGTTTTTT. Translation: CASSFPRLAGNVELFF.

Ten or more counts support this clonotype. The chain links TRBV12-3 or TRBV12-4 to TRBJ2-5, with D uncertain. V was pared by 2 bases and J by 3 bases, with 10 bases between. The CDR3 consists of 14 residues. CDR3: CASSLTGNEETQYF. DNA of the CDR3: TGTGCCAGCAGTTTAACGGGTAATGAAGAGACCCAGTACTTC.